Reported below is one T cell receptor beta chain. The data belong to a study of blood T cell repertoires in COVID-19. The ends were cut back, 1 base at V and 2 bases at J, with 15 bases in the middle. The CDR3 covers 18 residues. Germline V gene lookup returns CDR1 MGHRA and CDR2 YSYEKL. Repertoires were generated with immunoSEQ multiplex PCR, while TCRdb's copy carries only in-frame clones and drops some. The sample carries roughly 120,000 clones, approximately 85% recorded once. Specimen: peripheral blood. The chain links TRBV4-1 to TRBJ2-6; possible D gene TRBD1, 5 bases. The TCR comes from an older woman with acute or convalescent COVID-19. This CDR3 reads CASSQGLTGRAGANVLTF. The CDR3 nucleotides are TGCGCCAGCAGCCAAGGCCTTACAGGTAGGGCTGGGGCCAACGTCCTGACTTTC.